This entry features one T cell receptor beta chain sequence. Its antigen is not identified. This sample was included in a study of response to subunit inactivated influenza vaccine. Whole-study results and caveats: A suggestion made by the authors is that each seasonal influenza vaccination recruits few new T cells.

Germline V gene data show CDR1 as DFQATT and CDR2 as SNEGSKA (reference sequence). V trimming: 6 bases; J trimming: 4 bases; junction bases outside the gene matches: 6. The CDR3 is made up of 15 amino acids. TCRdb processed the RT-PCR reads anew with MiXCR; each CDR3 protein has one entry. The table records 600,000 to 850,000 distinct CDR3 sequences, 12% to 15% of them present only once. The chain is built from TRBV20-1 and TRBJ2-1, with 13 bases fitting TRBD2. The sequences come from PBMCs from blood, collected around 15 days before vaccination. This receptor was obtained from a man aged 50-59 years who received an inactivated influenza vaccine. CDR3 loop: CSALLAGGPYNEQFF. The CDR3 region has the DNA TGCAGTGCCCTACTAGCGGGAGGGCCATACAATGAGCAGTTCTTC.